The rows below give T cell receptor beta chains drawn from one sample of a study of OX40 agonist ivuxolimab in advanced cancers. Some clones are missing from TCRdb's copy, which holds only in-frame ones; the method was immunoSEQ multiplex PCR. The sample includes roughly 50,000 clones, just under 90% of them seen just once. The sample was CD4+ or CD8+ T cells sorted from blood, taken in a trial of the OX40 agonist ivuxolimab. Receptor source: an adult with an advanced solid tumor such as melanoma, head and neck, liver or kidney cancer. Each CDR3 is given without its conserved first and last residue. Fields, in order: V gene, clone size, CDR3 protein. Not all rows give a size; the values are once, few, many and, for expanded clones, a class.

v_call: TRBV6-5
clone_size: .
cdr3_aa: ASTYGGTGVETQY

v_call: TRBV28
clone_size: .
cdr3_aa: ASSPPLGLAGVRYEQY

v_call: TRBV7-2
clone_size: .
cdr3_aa: ASSMGGGGTYEQY

v_call: TRBV7-6
clone_size: .
cdr3_aa: ASSLVGRNTEAF

v_call: TRBV18
clone_size: .
cdr3_aa: ASSPRQDRVGTQPQH

v_call: TRBV7-6
clone_size: .
cdr3_aa: ASSLNPVGTEAF

v_call: TRBV5-6
clone_size: .
cdr3_aa: ASSLEGYLMEKLF

v_call: TRBV19
clone_size: .
cdr3_aa: ASTPYGGGYGYT

v_call: TRBV7-9
clone_size: few
cdr3_aa: ASSLAAAGVGANVLT

v_call: TRBV9
clone_size: few
cdr3_aa: ASSPGGTSNQPQH

v_call: TRBV2
clone_size: .
cdr3_aa: AVGGPLMRRGESGDPANTGELF

v_call: TRBV30
clone_size: medium-sized
cdr3_aa: AWSVGYGRSGNTIY

v_call: TRBV4-3
clone_size: few
cdr3_aa: ASSQVPSGSLVGTQY

v_call: TRBV7-2
clone_size: .
cdr3_aa: ASSPDGYGYT

v_call: TRBV6-4
clone_size: .
cdr3_aa: ASSAGYNEQF

v_call: TRBV13
clone_size: .
cdr3_aa: ASSSTGRNQPQH

v_call: TRBV5-6
clone_size: few
cdr3_aa: ASSLAGWEPLSTDTQY

v_call: TRBV7-9
clone_size: .
cdr3_aa: ASSPPTGYEQY

v_call: TRBV29-1
clone_size: .
cdr3_aa: SAEGREGLGPYNEQF

v_call: TRBV5-8
clone_size: .
cdr3_aa: ASSRGTYNEQF